The present T cell receptor (beta chain) was sequenced within a study of cytomegalovirus exposure and HLA in healthy donors. Notes on the study in general: Other equally common chains were less clonally expanded than HLA-associated TCR beta chains, a later analysis showed. In a later analysis, specific HLA alleles were associated with 16,000 or so TCR beta sequences at a 0.05 false discovery rate.

Likely unrecorded immune exposures existed in these nominally healthy donors. V dropped 2 bases and J dropped 5; count of bases not matched to a gene: 4. Germline CDR1 reads LGHNT; CDR2 reads FRNRAP. The CDR3 covers 14 residues. Remarks on this clone: Its antigen is not known.

13 Jbeta primers and 60 Vbeta primers were used for the PCR. Generated by immunoSEQ multiplex PCR, the TCRdb table keeps only in-frame clones and is missing some. The repertoire holds over 150,000 clones, nearly 80% seen once, with roughly 13% in the top ten. The sample taken for sequencing was PBMCs. This TCR was recovered from a man aged 25-40 years in good health and CMV-seropositive. The chain carries TRBV12-5 and TRBJ2-3; TRBD1 matches 7 bases. CDR3 nucleotides: TGTGCTAGTGGTTTGTTTACAGGGGTAGATACGCAGTATTTT. It yields the protein CASGLFTGVDTQYF.